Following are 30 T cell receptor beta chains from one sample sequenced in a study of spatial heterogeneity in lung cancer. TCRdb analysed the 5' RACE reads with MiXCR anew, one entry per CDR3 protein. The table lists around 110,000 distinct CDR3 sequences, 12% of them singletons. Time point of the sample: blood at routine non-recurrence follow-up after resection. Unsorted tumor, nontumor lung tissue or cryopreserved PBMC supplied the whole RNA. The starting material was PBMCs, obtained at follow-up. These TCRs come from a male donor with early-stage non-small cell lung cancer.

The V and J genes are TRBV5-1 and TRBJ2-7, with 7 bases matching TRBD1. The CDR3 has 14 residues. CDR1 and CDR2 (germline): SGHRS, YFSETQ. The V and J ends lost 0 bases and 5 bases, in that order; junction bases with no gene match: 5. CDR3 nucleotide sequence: TGCGCCAGCAGCTTGGAAGGGGGCCTGGACGAGCAGTACTTC. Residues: CASSLEGGLDEQYF.

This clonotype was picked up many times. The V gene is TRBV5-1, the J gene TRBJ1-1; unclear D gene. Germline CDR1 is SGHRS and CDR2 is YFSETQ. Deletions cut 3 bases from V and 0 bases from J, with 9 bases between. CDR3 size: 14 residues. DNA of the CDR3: TGCGCCAGCAGCTCCCAGAGCATGAACACTGAAGCTTTCTTT. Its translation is CASSSQSMNTEAFF. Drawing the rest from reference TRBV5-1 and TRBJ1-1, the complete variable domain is KAGVTQTPRYLIKTRGQQVTLSCSPISGHRSVSWYQQTPGQGLQFLFEYFSETQRNKGNFPGRFSGRQFSNSRSEMNVSTLELGDSALYLCASSSQSMNTEAFFGQGTRLTVV.

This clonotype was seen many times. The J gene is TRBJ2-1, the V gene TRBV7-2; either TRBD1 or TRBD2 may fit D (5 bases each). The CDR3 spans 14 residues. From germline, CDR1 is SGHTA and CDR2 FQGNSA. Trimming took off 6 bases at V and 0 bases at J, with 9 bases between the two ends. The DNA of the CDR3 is TGTGCCAGCAGATGGGGGAGCTCCTACAATGAGCAGTTCTTC. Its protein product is CASRWGSSYNEQFF.

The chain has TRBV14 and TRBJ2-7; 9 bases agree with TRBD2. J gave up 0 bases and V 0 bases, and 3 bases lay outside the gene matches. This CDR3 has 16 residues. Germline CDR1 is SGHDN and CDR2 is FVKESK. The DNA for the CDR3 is TGTGCCAGCAGCCAAGATAGTAGCGGGAGCTCCTACGAGCAGTACTTC. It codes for CASSQDSSGSSYEQYF.

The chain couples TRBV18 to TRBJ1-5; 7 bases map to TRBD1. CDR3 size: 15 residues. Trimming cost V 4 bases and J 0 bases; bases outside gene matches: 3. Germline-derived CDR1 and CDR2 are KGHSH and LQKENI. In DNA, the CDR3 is TGTGCCAGCTCACTGGGGACAGATAGCAATCAGCCCCAGCATTTT. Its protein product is CASSLGTDSNQPQHF. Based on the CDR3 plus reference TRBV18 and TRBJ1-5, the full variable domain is NAGVMQNPRHLVRRRGQEARLRCSPMKGHSHVYWYRQLPEEGLKFMVYLQKENIIDESGMPKERFSAEFPKEGPSILRIQQVVRGDSAAYFCASSLGTDSNQPQHFGDGTRLSIL.

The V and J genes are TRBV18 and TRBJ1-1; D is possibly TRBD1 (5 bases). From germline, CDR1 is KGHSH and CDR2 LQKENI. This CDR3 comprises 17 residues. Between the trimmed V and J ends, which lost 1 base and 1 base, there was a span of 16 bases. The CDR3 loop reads CASSPRQGGLANTEAFF. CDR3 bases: TGTGCCAGCTCACCACGGCAGGGAGGATTGGCGAACACTGAAGCTTTCTTT.

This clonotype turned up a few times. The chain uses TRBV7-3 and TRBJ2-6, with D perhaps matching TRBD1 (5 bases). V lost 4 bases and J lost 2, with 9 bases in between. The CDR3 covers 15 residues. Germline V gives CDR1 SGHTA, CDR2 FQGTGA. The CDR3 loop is CASSSGFAGANVLTF. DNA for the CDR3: TGTGCCAGCAGCTCAGGGTTCGCTGGGGCCAACGTCCTGACTTTC.

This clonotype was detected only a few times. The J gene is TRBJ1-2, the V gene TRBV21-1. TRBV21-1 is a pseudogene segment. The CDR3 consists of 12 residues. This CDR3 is CASTGHLIGYTF. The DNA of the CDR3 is TGTGCCAGCACTGGCCACCTTATTGGCTACACCTTC.

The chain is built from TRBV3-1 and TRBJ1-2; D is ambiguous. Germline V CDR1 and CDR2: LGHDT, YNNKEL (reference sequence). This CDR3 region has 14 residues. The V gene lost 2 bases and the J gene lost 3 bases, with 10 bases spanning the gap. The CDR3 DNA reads TGTGCCAGCAGCCAACAACCGGACTACTATGGCTACACCTTC. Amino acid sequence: CASSQQPDYYGYTF.

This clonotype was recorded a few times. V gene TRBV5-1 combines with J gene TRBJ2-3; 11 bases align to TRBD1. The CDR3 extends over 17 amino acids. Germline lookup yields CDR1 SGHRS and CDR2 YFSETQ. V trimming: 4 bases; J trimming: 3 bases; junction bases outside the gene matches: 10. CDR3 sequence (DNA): TGCGCCAGCAGCCTCCGGGACAGGGGGTTTCGTACAGATACGCAGTATTTT. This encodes CASSLRDRGFRTDTQYF.

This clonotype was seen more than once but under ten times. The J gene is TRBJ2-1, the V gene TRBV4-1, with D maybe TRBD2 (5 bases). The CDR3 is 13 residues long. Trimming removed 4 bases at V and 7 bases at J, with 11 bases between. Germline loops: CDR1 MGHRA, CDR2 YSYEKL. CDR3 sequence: CASSPFGGNEQFF. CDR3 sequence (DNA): TGCGCCAGCAGCCCCTTCGGAGGTAATGAGCAGTTCTTC.

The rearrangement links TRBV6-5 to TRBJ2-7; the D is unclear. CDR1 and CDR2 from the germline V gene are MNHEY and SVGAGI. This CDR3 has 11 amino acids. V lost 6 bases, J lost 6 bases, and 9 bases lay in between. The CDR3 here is CASRGPLEQYF. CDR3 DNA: TGTGCCAGCAGGGGCCCTCTCGAGCAGTACTTC.

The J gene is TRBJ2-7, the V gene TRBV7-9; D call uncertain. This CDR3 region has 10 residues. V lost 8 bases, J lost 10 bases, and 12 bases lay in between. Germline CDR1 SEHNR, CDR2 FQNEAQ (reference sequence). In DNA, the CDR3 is TGTGCCAGCGAGGCGGAAGTTCAGTACTTC. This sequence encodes CASEAEVQYF.

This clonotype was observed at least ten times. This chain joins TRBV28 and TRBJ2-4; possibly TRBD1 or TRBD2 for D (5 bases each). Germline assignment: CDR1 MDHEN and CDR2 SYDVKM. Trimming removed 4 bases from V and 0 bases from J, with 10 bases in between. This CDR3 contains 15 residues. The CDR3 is CASSWGPEAKNIQYF. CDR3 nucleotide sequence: TGTGCCAGCAGTTGGGGACCCGAAGCCAAAAACATTCAGTACTTC.

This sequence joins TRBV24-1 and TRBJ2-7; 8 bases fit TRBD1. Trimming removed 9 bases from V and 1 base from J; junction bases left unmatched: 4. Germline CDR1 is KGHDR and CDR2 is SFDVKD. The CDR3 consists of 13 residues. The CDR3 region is CATGTGTSYEQYF. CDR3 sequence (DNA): TGTGCCACCGGGACAGGAACGTCCTACGAGCAGTACTTC.

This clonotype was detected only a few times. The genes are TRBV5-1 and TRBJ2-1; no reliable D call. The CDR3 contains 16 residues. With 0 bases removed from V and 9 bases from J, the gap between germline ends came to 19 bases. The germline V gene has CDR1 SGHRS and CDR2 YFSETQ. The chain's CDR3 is CASSLDELGNTIEQFF. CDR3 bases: TGCGCCAGCAGCTTGGATGAGTTGGGGAATACGATTGAGCAGTTCTTC.

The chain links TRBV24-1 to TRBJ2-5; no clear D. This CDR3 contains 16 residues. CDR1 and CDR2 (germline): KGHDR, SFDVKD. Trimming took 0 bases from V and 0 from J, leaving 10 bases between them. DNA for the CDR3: TGTGCCACCAGTGATTTGAAACCAAGGTACCAAGAGACCCAGTACTTC. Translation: CATSDLKPRYQETQYF.

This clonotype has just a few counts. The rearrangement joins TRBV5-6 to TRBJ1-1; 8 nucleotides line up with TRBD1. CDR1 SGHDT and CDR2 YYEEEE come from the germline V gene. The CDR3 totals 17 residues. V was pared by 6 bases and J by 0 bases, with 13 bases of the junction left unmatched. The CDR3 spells CASTFGRRTGLNTEAFF. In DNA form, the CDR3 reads TGTGCCAGCACCTTTGGGAGGAGGACAGGGCTGAACACTGAAGCTTTCTTT.

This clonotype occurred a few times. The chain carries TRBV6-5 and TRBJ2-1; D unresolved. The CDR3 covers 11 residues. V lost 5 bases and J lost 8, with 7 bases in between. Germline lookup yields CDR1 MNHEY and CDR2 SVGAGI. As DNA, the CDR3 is TGTGCCAGCAGTGCTAGTTATGAGCAGTTCTTC. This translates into CASSASYEQFF.

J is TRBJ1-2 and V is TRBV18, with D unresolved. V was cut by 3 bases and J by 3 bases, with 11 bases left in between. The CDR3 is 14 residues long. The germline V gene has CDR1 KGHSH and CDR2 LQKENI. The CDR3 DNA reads TGTGCCAGCTCACCGTCCGGGATATACTATGGCTACACCTTC. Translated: CASSPSGIYYGYTF.

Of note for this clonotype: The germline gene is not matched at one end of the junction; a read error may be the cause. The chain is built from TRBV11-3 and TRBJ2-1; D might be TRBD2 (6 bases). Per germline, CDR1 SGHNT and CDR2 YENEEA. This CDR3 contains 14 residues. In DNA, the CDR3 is TGTGCCAGCGGCTTAGCGGCAGGCTCGGTTGAGCAGTTCTTC. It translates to CASGLAAGSVEQFF.

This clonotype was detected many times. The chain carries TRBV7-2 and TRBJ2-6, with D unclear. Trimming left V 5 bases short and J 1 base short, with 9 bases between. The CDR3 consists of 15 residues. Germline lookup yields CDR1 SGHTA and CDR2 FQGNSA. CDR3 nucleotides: TGTGCCAGCAGCGCAAGGTGGTCTGGGGCCAACGTCCTGACTTTC. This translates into CASSARWSGANVLTF. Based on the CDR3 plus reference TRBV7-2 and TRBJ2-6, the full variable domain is GAGVSQSPSNKVTEKGKDVELRCDPISGHTALYWYRQSLGQGLEFLIYFQGNSAPDKSGLPSDRFSAERTGGSVSTLTIQRTQQEDSAVYLCASSARWSGANVLTFGAGSRLTVL.

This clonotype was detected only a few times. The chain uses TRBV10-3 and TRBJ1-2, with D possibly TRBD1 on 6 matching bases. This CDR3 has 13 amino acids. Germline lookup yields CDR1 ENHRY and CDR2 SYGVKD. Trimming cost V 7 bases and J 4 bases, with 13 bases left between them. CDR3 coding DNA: TGTGCCATCACCTCCGGGACAAGCTATGGCTACACCTTC. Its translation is CAITSGTSYGYTF.

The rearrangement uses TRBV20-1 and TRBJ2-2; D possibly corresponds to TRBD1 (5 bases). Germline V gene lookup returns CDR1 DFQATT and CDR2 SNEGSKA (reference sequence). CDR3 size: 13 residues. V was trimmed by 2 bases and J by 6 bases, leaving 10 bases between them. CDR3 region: CSARSQGSGELFF. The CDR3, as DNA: TGCAGTGCTAGATCCCAGGGCTCCGGGGAGCTGTTTTTT.

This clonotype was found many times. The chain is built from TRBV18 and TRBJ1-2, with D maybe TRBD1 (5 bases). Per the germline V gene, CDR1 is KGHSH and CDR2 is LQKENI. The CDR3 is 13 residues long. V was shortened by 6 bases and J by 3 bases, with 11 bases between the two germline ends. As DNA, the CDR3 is TGTGCCAGCTCGCAGACAGTCTACTATGGCTACACCTTC. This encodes CASSQTVYYGYTF.

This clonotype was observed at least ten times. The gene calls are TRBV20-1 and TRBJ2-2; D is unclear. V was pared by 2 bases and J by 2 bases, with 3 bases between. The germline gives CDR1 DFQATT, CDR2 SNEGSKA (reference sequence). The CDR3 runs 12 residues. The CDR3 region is CSARLNTGELFF. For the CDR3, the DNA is TGCAGTGCTAGACTCAACACCGGGGAGCTGTTTTTT.

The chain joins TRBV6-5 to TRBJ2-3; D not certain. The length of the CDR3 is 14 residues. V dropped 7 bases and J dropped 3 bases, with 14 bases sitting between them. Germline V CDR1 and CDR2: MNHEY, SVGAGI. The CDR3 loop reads CASKGGVRTDTQYF. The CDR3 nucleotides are TGTGCCAGCAAGGGTGGGGTTCGGACAGATACGCAGTATTTT.

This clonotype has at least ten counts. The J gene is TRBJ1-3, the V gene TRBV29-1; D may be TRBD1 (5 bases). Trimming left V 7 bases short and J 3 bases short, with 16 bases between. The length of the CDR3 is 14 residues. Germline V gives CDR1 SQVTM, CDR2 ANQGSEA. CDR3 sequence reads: CSARDRWGGNTIYF. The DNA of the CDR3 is TGCAGCGCTCGGGACCGCTGGGGTGGAAACACCATATATTTT.

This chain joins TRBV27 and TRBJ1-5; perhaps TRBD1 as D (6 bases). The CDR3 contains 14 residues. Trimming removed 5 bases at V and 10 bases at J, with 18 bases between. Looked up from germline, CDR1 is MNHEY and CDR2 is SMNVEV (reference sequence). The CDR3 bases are TGTGCCAGCAGTGTACAGGGACGTGGGTTTCCCCAGCATTTT. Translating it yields CASSVQGRGFPQHF.

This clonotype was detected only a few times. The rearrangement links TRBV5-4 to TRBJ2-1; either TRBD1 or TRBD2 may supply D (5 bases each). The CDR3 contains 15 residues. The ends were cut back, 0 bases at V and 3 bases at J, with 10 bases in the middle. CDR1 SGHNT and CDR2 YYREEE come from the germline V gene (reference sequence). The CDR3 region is CASSLAGTLYNEQFF. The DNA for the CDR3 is TGTGCCAGCAGCTTGGCAGGGACCCTCTACAATGAGCAGTTCTTC. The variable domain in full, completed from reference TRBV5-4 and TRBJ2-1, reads ETGVTQSPTHLIKTRGQQVTLRCSSQSGHNTVSWYQQALGQGPQFIFQYYREEENGRGNFPPRFSGLQFPNYSSELNVNALELDDSALYLCASSLAGTLYNEQFFGPGTRLTVL.